These 14 T cell receptor beta chains originate from one sample sequenced in a study of CD8 T cells in Susac syndrome. Random hexamers were used to reverse transcribe an amount of roughly 0.5 to 1 ug RNA. TCRdb re-called the immunoSEQ multiplex PCR reads through MiXCR, storing one row per CDR3 protein. This sample yields 150,000 to 200,000 distinct CDR3 sequences, of which around nine tenths are seen a single time; approximately 0.086% belongs to the top ten. Sequencing was done on a sample of CD4+ T cells from PBMCs. All receptors derive from a human donor with Susac syndrome.

The chain uses TRBV6-1 and TRBJ1-4; a weak D match, TRBD1 (6 bases). This CDR3 comprises 18 residues. Germline V gene lookup returns CDR1 MNHNS and CDR2 SASEGT. Trimming removed 6 bases from V and 6 bases from J, with 26 bases in between. CDR3 region: CASRTQQGWAPGHEKLFF. As DNA, the CDR3 is TGTGCCAGCAGGACTCAACAGGGTTGGGCGCCTGGACATGAAAAACTGTTTTTT.

The J gene is TRBJ2-5, the V gene TRBV6-1; 8 positions match TRBD1. The CDR3 sequence is 15 residues long. The trim removed 2 bases at V and 1 base at J, leaving 3 bases unmatched. Germline CDR1 MNHNS, CDR2 SASEGT. The CDR3 DNA reads TGTGCCAGCAGTGAACAGGGGGCTGCCCAAGAGACCCAGTACTTC. Translation gives CASSEQGAAQETQYF.

This chain uses TRBV5-1 with TRBJ1-2; a weak D match, TRBD1 (5 bases). CDR1 and CDR2 (germline): SGHRS, YFSETQ. There are 16 residues in the CDR3. The V end lost 1 base, the J end lost 5 bases, and 18 bases lay between the germline ends. CDR3 sequence (DNA): TGCGCCAGCAGCTTGTCTCCGGAGGTGGGGCTGTATGGCTACACCTTC. Amino acids: CASSLSPEVGLYGYTF.

V and J are TRBV13 and TRBJ1-1; unclear D gene. This CDR3 comprises 15 residues. The germline V gene has CDR1 PRHDT and CDR2 FYEKMQ (reference sequence). V was shortened by 1 base and J by 5 bases, with 14 bases between the two germline ends. CDR3 DNA: TGTGCCAGCAGCTTAGCCCGGCCGCCCAAAACTGAAGCTTTCTTT. It yields the protein CASSLARPPKTEAFF.

The J gene is TRBJ2-3, the V gene TRBV5-1; unclear D gene. There are 13 residues in the CDR3. Trimming removed 4 bases at V and 2 bases at J, with 8 bases between. CDR1 and CDR2 (germline): SGHRS, YFSETQ. CDR3 DNA sequence: TGCGCCAGCAGCAGCAGTACCACAGATACGCAGTATTTT. The encoded protein is CASSSSTTDTQYF.

The chain joins TRBV6-2 or TRBV6-3 to TRBJ1-1; tentative D call: TRBD1 (6 bases). This CDR3 comprises 15 residues. The germline gives CDR1 MNHEY, CDR2 SVGEGT. The V end lost 2 bases, the J end lost 1 base, and 11 bases lay between the germline ends. CDR3 region: CASSYGLQGNTEAFF. The CDR3 nucleotides read TGTGCCAGCAGTTACGGTTTACAGGGGAACACTGAAGCTTTCTTT.

The table lists this clonotype with a count of one. The V call is TRBV2, the J call TRBJ2-7; D is unclear. Trimming shortened V by 4 bases and J by 3 bases, and 10 bases separated the two germline ends. This CDR3 has 13 residues. Germline-derived CDR1 and CDR2 are SNHLY and FYNNEI. CDR3 bases: TGTGCCAGCAGTGTACAGTACTACTACGAGCAGTACTTC. Protein: CASSVQYYYEQYF.

This clonotype is a singleton in its sample. The chain is built from TRBV20-1 and TRBJ2-7, with D uncertain. Trimming shortened V by 3 bases and J by 4 bases, and 13 bases separated the two germline ends. From germline, CDR1 is DFQATT and CDR2 SNEGSKA (reference sequence). This CDR3 has 13 amino acids. Here the CDR3 reads CSARTGGTYEQYF. The CDR3 nucleotides are TGCAGTGCTAGGACGGGTGGAACGTACGAGCAGTACTTC.

J is TRBJ2-5 and V is TRBV20-1; the match to TRBD2 covers 15 bases. The J segment lost 7 bases and the V segment lost 1 base, leaving 7 bases of the junction unmatched. The CDR3 is 16 residues long. From germline, CDR1 is DFQATT and CDR2 SNEGSKA (reference sequence). CDR3 sequence: CSARGTSGRAIGTQYF. DNA for the CDR3: TGCAGTGCTAGAGGGACTAGCGGGAGGGCCATTGGGACCCAGTACTTC.

The V and J genes are TRBV12-3 or TRBV12-4 and TRBJ2-1, with 12 bases that match TRBD2. The CDR3 covers 15 residues. The V gene end was trimmed by 6 bases and the J gene end by 6 bases; junction bases not matched to a gene: 6. Here the CDR3 DNA reads TGTGCCAGCAGCTTACTAGCGGGGGGCGGCAATGAGCAGTTCTTC. Its protein is CASSLLAGGGNEQFF.

This chain links TRBV28 with TRBJ1-5; D ambiguous. The germline V gene has CDR1 MDHEN and CDR2 SYDVKM. V was trimmed by 6 bases and J by 1 base, leaving 10 bases between them. The CDR3 extends over 14 amino acids. The CDR3 DNA reads TGTGCCAGCAGCCCAGAATTCAGCAATCAGCCCCAGCATTTT. It translates to CASSPEFSNQPQHF. The entire variable domain, with the rest obtained from reference TRBV28 and TRBJ1-5, is as follows: DVKVTQSSRYLVKRTGEKVFLECVQDMDHENMFWYRQDPGLGLRLIYFSYDVKMKEKGDIPEGYSVSREKKERFSLILESASTNQTSMYLCASSPEFSNQPQHFGDGTRLSIL.

V usage is TRBV6-1 and J usage is TRBJ1-2; D gene uncertain. Germline loops: CDR1 MNHNS, CDR2 SASEGT. The germline V and J ends were trimmed by 4 bases and 1 base, with 4 bases remaining between them. This CDR3 spans 12 amino acids. This CDR3 is CASSASNYGYTF. CDR3 DNA: TGTGCCAGCAGTGCAAGTAACTATGGCTACACCTTC.

The V gene is TRBV5-5, the J gene TRBJ2-5; 10 positions match TRBD1. V lost 1 base and J lost 1; bases outside the gene matches: 1. The CDR3 loop spans 15 amino acids. CDR1 SGHKS and CDR2 YYEKEE come from the germline V gene (reference sequence). The CDR3 here is CASSLRTGGQETQYF. The CDR3 DNA is TGTGCCAGCAGCTTGCGGACAGGGGGCCAAGAGACCCAGTACTTC.

The gene calls are TRBV6-5 and TRBJ2-3; TRBD1 aligns across 8 bases. The V segment lost 6 bases and the J segment 1 base; nucleotides outside the gene matches: 3. The CDR3 is 14 residues long. CDR1 is MNHEY and CDR2 is SVGAGI in the germline V gene. DNA for the CDR3: TGTGCCAGCAGACGGGGACAGGGCACAGATACGCAGTATTTT. Protein product: CASRRGQGTDTQYF.